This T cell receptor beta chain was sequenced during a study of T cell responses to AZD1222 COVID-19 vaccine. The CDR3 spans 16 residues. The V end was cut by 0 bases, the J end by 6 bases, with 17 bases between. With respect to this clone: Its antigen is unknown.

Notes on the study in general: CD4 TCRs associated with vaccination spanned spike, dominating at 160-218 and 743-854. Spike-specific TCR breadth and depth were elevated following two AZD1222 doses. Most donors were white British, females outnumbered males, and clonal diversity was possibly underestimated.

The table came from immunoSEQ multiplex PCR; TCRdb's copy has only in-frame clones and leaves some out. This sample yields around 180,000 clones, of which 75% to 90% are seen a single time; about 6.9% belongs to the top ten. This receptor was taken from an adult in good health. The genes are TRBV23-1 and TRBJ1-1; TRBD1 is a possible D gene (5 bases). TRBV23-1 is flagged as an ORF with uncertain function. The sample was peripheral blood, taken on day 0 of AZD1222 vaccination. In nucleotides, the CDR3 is TGCGCCAGCAGTCAATCGGACGGGGGAAGGGCGGCTGAAGCTTTCTTT. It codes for CASSQSDGGRAAEAFF.